This is a list of T cell receptor beta chains from one sample in a study of shared clonotypes between healthy human individuals. Measured with immunoSEQ multiplex PCR; TCRdb has only the in-frame clones, and not every one. Found here are approximately 2,300,000 clones, 85% to 95% of them singletons; the top ten hold about 0.36%. The specimen was naive CD4+ T cells from PBMCs. All receptors derive from a man in his late teens or twenties in good health. Some clones in this sample may be carry-over from other donors' samples. The CDR3 runs from the conserved cysteine through the conserved F or W. Fields, in order: J gene, D gene, V gene, clone size, CDR3 DNA, CDR3 protein. D genes are given only for firm matches. A clone size is listed for some rows: how often the clone was seen (once, few, many), or a class if it is expanded.

>TRBJ2-3|NA|TRBV9|NA
TGTGCCAGCAGCGTATGGTTCCTGGAGACAGATACGCAGTATTTT
CASSVWFLETDTQYF
>TRBJ1-3|TRBD1|TRBV30|NA
TGTGCCTGGAGCTTGACAGGGTCCTCTGGAAACACCATATATTTT
CAWSLTGSSGNTIYF
>TRBJ2-2|NA|TRBV5-1|NA
TGCGCCAGCAAGAATTCTTGGGACTCTGGAGGCACCGGGGAGCTGTTTTTT
CASKNSWDSGGTGELFF
>TRBJ2-1|NA|TRBV4-3|NA
TGCGCCAGCAGCCAAGATCCCCAGGGGGAGCAGTTCTTC
CASSQDPQGEQFF
>TRBJ2-2|NA|TRBV11-2|NA
TGTGCCAGCAGCTTTTCCCTTTTGTGGCGGAACACCGGGGAGCTGTTTTTT
CASSFSLLWRNTGELFF
>TRBJ1-6|NA|TRBV14|once
TGTGCCAGCAGCCAAGTGACCCCTCGGGTCTCACCCCTCCACTTT
CASSQVTPRVSPLHF
>TRBJ2-2|TRBD2|TRBV7-3|NA
TGTGCCAGCAGCCTCCGACCCGTTAGCGGGAGGCCGAACACCGGGGAGCTGTTTTTT
CASSLRPVSGRPNTGELFF
>TRBJ2-5|TRBD2|TRBV5-1|NA
TGCGCCAGCACGAGCGGGACCGAGGGAGAGACCCAGTACTTC
CASTSGTEGETQYF
>TRBJ2-7|NA|TRBV2|NA
TGTGCCAGCAATCGAGGGGGAGACTACGAGCAGTACTTC
CASNRGGDYEQYF
>TRBJ2-7|TRBD2|TRBV7-3|once
TGTGCCAGCAGCTCCGGGACTAGCGGGAGGGTTGTGCAGTACTTC
CASSSGTSGRVVQYF
>TRBJ1-2|NA|TRBV20-1|NA
TGCAGTGCGGAGGAGGATTATGGCTACACCTTC
CSAEEDYGYTF
>TRBJ2-1|TRBD1|TRBV12-5|NA
TGTGCTAGTGGTTTGCTGGGGACAGGTTACAATGAGCAGTTCTTC
CASGLLGTGYNEQFF
>TRBJ1-5|NA|TRBV5-1|NA
TGCGCCAGCAGCTTGGATGGGGGGCCGGGTCAGCCCCAGCATTTT
CASSLDGGPGQPQHF
>TRBJ1-2|NA|TRBV4-3|NA
TGCGCCAGCAGCCAAGTCGAGAACGGCAACTATGGCTACACCTTC
CASSQVENGNYGYTF
>TRBJ2-7|TRBD2|TRBV9|NA
TGTGCCAGCAGCGGACTAGCGGACGCCTACGAGCAGTACTTC
CASSGLADAYEQYF
>TRBJ2-7|TRBD2|TRBV5-6|NA
TGTGCCAGCAGCCCACCGGGGGGAAGAATCTACGAGCAGTACTTC
CASSPPGGRIYEQYF
>TRBJ2-2|TRBD2|TRBV5-1|NA
TGCGCCAGCAGCTTACTAGCGGGAGAGCCAGGGAACGGGGAGCTGTTTTTT
CASSLLAGEPGNGELFF
>TRBJ2-5|NA|TRBV19|NA
TGTGCCAGTAGTATCCAGGGTATGGCTTCCCAAGAGACCCAGTACTTC
CASSIQGMASQETQYF
>TRBJ1-2|NA|TRBV7-9|NA
TGTGCCAGCAGCTCATCGGGGACCTCTGGCTACACCTTC
CASSSSGTSGYTF
>TRBJ2-7|NA|TRBV7-9|NA
TGTGCCAGCAGCCCCGGTGGGAGTGGCGAGCAGTACTTC
CASSPGGSGEQYF
>TRBJ1-2|TRBD1|TRBV6-5|once
TGTGCCAGCAGTCAAGGGACAGTATATGGCTACACCTTC
CASSQGTVYGYTF
>TRBJ1-1|NA|TRBV27|NA
TGTGCCAGCAGCCGGTTTTATCGGGCGGATGTGAACACTGAAGCTTTCTTT
CASSRFYRADVNTEAFF
>TRBJ2-7|TRBD1|TRBV2|NA
TGTGCCAGCCTACCCGGGACAGGGAACTACGAGCAGTACTTC
CASLPGTGNYEQYF
>TRBJ2-6|NA|TRBV7-9|NA
TGTGCCAGCAGCCGGGTCGATCCCTCTGGGGCCAACGTCCTGACTTTC
CASSRVDPSGANVLTF
>TRBJ2-7|TRBD2|TRBV28|NA
TGTGCCAGCAGTTTAGCGGGAGTCCCCCAGCAGTACTTC
CASSLAGVPQQYF
>TRBJ2-1|TRBD2|TRBV30|NA
TGTGCCTGCGTCCCTAGCGGGAGCTACAATGAGCAGTTCTTC
CACVPSGSYNEQFF
>TRBJ2-1|TRBD2|TRBV4-3|NA
TGCGCCAGCAGCCAAGACTTTTTTAGCGGGAGGCTGAAGGGCCATGAGCAGTTCTTC
CASSQDFFSGRLKGHEQFF
>TRBJ1-1|TRBD1|TRBV18|NA
TGTGCCAGCTCACCACCGGGCAGGGGGGGCACTGAAGCTTTCTTT
CASSPPGRGGTEAFF
>TRBJ2-5|NA|TRBV5-1|NA
TGCGCCACCGCTTGGAGGGTCCCGGGGGCCCAGTACTTC
CATAWRVPGAQYF
>TRBJ2-1|NA|TRBV5-4|few
TGTGCCAGCAGCTTGGGACAGACCTCCTACAATGAGCAGTTCTTC
CASSLGQTSYNEQFF
>TRBJ1-3|TRBD1|TRBV4-3|NA
TGCGCCAGCAGCTTGCGACAGGGCGACTCTGGAAACACCATATATTTT
CASSLRQGDSGNTIYF
>TRBJ2-6|NA|TRBV6-6|NA
TGTGCCAGCAGCCACGGACTGTTCTCTGGGGCCAACGTCCTGACTTTC
CASSHGLFSGANVLTF
>TRBJ1-1|NA|TRBV6-1|NA
TGTGCCACTACACAAGAGGGGAACACTGAAGCTTTCTTT
CATTQEGNTEAFF
>TRBJ2-7|NA|TRBV7-3|NA
TGTGCCAGCGCATTCTCCCCAGGTCCCTACGAGCAGTACTTC
CASAFSPGPYEQYF
>TRBJ2-7|NA|TRBV28|once
TGTGCCACCCAGACCGCCCTCTACGAGCAGTACTTC
CATQTALYEQYF
>TRBJ2-3|NA|TRBV2|NA
TGTGCCAGCGGGAACAGCACAGATACGCAGTATTTT
CASGNSTDTQYF
>TRBJ2-3|NA|TRBV7-3|NA
TGTGCCAGCAGCTTAACGACAGCGGCTAGCACAGATACGCAGTATTTT
CASSLTTAASTDTQYF
>TRBJ2-4|TRBD1|TRBV2|NA
TGTGCCAGCAGATCACAGGGGTTCAAAAACATTCAGTACTTC
CASRSQGFKNIQYF
>TRBJ2-5|TRBD1|TRBV5-1|NA
TGCGCCAGCAGCCGGGATGGGACAGGGGGAGAGACCCAGTACTTC
CASSRDGTGGETQYF
>TRBJ2-7|TRBD1|TRBV5-1|NA
TGCGCCAGCAGCTTGGCTACGGACAGGGGCGAGGAGCAGTACTTC
CASSLATDRGEEQYF
>TRBJ1-6|TRBD1|TRBV7-9|NA
TGTGCCAGCAGCTTAGCCCCGGGACAGGGATACCCCCTCCACTTT
CASSLAPGQGYPLHF